The entry below gives a single T cell receptor beta chain sequence along with its context. Its target is unknown. The sample comes from a study of T-cell reconstitution after alpha-beta-depleted transplantation in children. This CDR3 contains 14 residues. CDR1 and CDR2 (germline): ENHRY, SYGVKD. Trimming left V 6 bases short and J 0 bases short, with 9 bases between. Notes on the study in general: It was surviving recipient T cells and thymic progenitors that gave some patients high TCRbeta diversity at day 60. Among T cells one year after transplant, newly produced cells accounted for most counts and diversity. At around two months after transplant, the alpha-beta T cells were reportedly derived from several hundred expanded clones that came from non-depleted graft cells.

Construction of the TCRbeta library involved unique molecular identifiers. TCRdb processed the PCR reads anew with MiXCR; each CDR3 protein has one entry. The table lists over 200,000 distinct CDR3 sequences, around a sixth of them singletons. The sample here was PBMCs, mostly from graft donor cells, taken 360 days after TCRalphabeta/CD19-depleted stem cell transplant. The sequence came from a male patient aged 2 to 10 who had a stem cell transplant for acute lymphoblastic leukemia, so the T cells may come from the graft donor. The V and J genes are TRBV10-3 and TRBJ1-5; D ambiguous. CDR3 in amino acids: CAIRDGNSNQPQHF. In nucleotides, the CDR3 is TGTGCCATCAGAGACGGAAATAGCAATCAGCCCCAGCATTTT.